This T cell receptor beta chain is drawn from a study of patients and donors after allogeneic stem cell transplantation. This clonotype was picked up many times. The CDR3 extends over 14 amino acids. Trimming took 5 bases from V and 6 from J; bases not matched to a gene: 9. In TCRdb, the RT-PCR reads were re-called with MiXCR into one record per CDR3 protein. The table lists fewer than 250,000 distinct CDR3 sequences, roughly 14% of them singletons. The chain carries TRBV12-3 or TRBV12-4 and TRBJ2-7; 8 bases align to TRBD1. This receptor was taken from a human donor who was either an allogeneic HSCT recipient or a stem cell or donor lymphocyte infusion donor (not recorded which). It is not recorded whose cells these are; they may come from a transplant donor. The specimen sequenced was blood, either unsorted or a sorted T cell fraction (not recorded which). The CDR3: CASSPVGRGPEQYF. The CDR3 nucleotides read TGTGCCAGCAGTCCGGTCGGCAGGGGGCCCGAGCAGTACTTC.